These T cell receptor beta chains were read from a single sample in a study of blood T cell repertoires in COVID-19. TCRdb's table, derived via immunoSEQ multiplex PCR, lists solely in-frame clones and lacks some. The sample has about 140,000 clones; approximately 84% are singletons. Material: peripheral blood. The receptors were sampled from a human donor in a cohort sampled during active COVID-19. CDR3s include the opening cysteine and the closing phenylalanine or tryptophan. A D gene is named only where the DNA matches it firmly. Not all rows give a size; the values are once, few, many and, for expanded clones, a class.

cdr3_nt,cdr3_aa,d_call,cdr3_length,clone_size,v_call,j_call
TGCGCCAGCAGCCAATATGTAGCGGACACGAACACCGGGGAGCTGTTTTTT,CASSQYVADTNTGELFF,-,17,once,TRBV4-1,TRBJ2-2
TGTGCCAGCGTAGGACAGGGTTTTCAGTACTTC,CASVGQGFQYF,TRBD1,11,few,TRBV2,TRBJ2-7
TGTGCCAGCAGTTTCTCTACAGAAGCTAACTATGGCTACACCTTC,CASSFSTEANYGYTF,-,15,once,TRBV27,TRBJ1-2
TGTGCCAGCAGTTCTCAGCGTAGAAGCACAGATACGCAGTATTTT,CASSSQRRSTDTQYF,-,15,-,TRBV28,TRBJ2-3
TGTGCCAGCAGCCCCCCGGGACAGGGTATTGGAAACACCATATATTTT,CASSPPGQGIGNTIYF,TRBD1,16,-,TRBV7-2,TRBJ1-3
TGTGCCAGCAGTACCAGGGTGGACGGGGCCAACGTCCTGACTTTC,CASSTRVDGANVLTF,-,15,-,TRBV28,TRBJ2-6
TGTGCCAGCAGCTCCACAGGGTTGGATGAAAAACTGTTTTTT,CASSSTGLDEKLFF,-,14,-,TRBV11-2,TRBJ1-4
TGTGCCAGCAGTTTAGGACATAGGACAGGGGGTTATTTCACCGGGGAGCTGTTTTTT,CASSLGHRTGGYFTGELFF,TRBD1,19,-,TRBV28,TRBJ2-2
TGCAGCGTTGATAGTCCCTCTGGGGCCAACGTCCTGACTTTC,CSVDSPSGANVLTF,-,14,-,TRBV29-1,TRBJ2-6
TGCGCCAGCAGCCTTGCGGGGACCGGGTCCGGTGAGCAGTTCTTC,CASSLAGTGSGEQFF,-,15,-,TRBV4-1,TRBJ2-1
TGTGCCAGCAGCTTATTCTTTAGAAACAGGGTTTACGAAAAACTGTTTTTT,CASSLFFRNRVYEKLFF,-,17,-,TRBV7-9,TRBJ1-4
TGTGCCAGCAGTTCCCAGACAGGGACGGGGACTGAAGCTTTCTTT,CASSSQTGTGTEAFF,TRBD1,15,once,TRBV28,TRBJ1-1
TGTGCCAGCAACCCGACAGGGGCGGACTACGAGCAGTACTTC,CASNPTGADYEQYF,TRBD1,14,few,TRBV5-6,TRBJ2-7
TGTGCCAGCAGCTTAGAGACTAGCGGGAGAGGCGCAGATACGCAGTATTTT,CASSLETSGRGADTQYF,TRBD2,17,-,TRBV11-2,TRBJ2-3
TGTGCCAGCAGCGGGGACAGTTGGGGCGAGCAGTACTTC,CASSGDSWGEQYF,TRBD1,13,-,TRBV5-8,TRBJ2-7
TGTGCCAGCAGCTTAGTCCCAGGGGCTGGGGGTGGTGAAAAACTGTTTTTT,CASSLVPGAGGGEKLFF,-,17,-,TRBV7-9,TRBJ1-4
TGTGCCAGCAGGCGACTAGCGGGAGGCCAAGAGACCCAGTACTTC,CASRRLAGGQETQYF,TRBD2,15,-,TRBV2,TRBJ2-5
TGTGCCAGCAGCTTTCGGAGCGCCGACACCGGGGAGCTGTTTTTT,CASSFRSADTGELFF,-,15,few,TRBV7-9,TRBJ2-2
TGTGCCAGTAGTATAGGAGGGGGAGAAGAGACCCAGTACTTC,CASSIGGGEETQYF,-,14,-,TRBV19,TRBJ2-5
TGTGCCAGCAGCTTGCTAGCGGGAGGGCTAGACACCGGGGAGCTGTTTTTT,CASSLLAGGLDTGELFF,TRBD2,17,-,TRBV5-4,TRBJ2-2
TGTGCCAGCAGCTCAGGGAGGACTACTAGGACTGAAGCTTTCTTT,CASSSGRTTRTEAFF,-,15,-,TRBV11-3,TRBJ1-1
TGTGCCAGCAGTGAAGCCCCAGGGGGCCCCCAGCATTTT,CASSEAPGGPQHF,TRBD1,13,-,TRBV6-1,TRBJ1-5
TGTGCCAGCAGTCCGACAGGGGGCGCCTCTGGAAACACCATATATTTT,CASSPTGGASGNTIYF,TRBD1,16,once,TRBV2,TRBJ1-3
TGTGCCACCGTACACAGGGGTTTGGGCTACAATGAGCAGTTCTTC,CATVHRGLGYNEQFF,TRBD1,15,-,TRBV15,TRBJ2-1
TGTGCCAGCAGCCGGACTATCATGAACACCGGGGAGCTGTTTTTT,CASSRTIMNTGELFF,-,15,few,TRBV7-2,TRBJ2-2
TGTGCCAGCAGCTTCTTAGCGGGAGAGGACACCGGGGAGCTGTTTTTT,CASSFLAGEDTGELFF,TRBD2,16,-,TRBV11-2,TRBJ2-2
TGCGCCAGCAGCCAAACGCCCGGGACAGCAAACACCGGGGAGCTGTTTTTT,CASSQTPGTANTGELFF,TRBD1,17,-,TRBV4-1,TRBJ2-2
TGTGCCAGCGCTGCTAGCGGGGGGGCTATAGCGCAGTATTTT,CASAASGGAIAQYF,TRBD2,14,-,TRBV2,TRBJ2-3
TGTGCCAGCAGCTCCGGACTGAAGCGGGGGGGCCGCGGCACAGATACGCAGTATTTT,CASSSGLKRGGRGTDTQYF,TRBD2,19,-,TRBV7-9,TRBJ2-3
TGTGCCAGCAGCCAGGACCGGGACATAAGTAATTCACCCCTCCACTTT,CASSQDRDISNSPLHF,-,16,-,TRBV3-1/TRBV3-2,TRBJ1-6
TGTGCCACCGGGACAGTCACTGAAGCTTTCTTT,CATGTVTEAFF,TRBD1,11,once,TRBV6-5,TRBJ1-1
TGCGCCAGCAGGACTAGCGGACAAGAGACCCAGTACTTC,CASRTSGQETQYF,TRBD2,13,-,TRBV5-1,TRBJ2-5
TGTGCCAGCAGCTTTAGAGGGGGACTAGCGGGAGGGTTTGGGAACATTCAGTACTTC,CASSFRGGLAGGFGNIQYF,TRBD2,19,-,TRBV5-6,TRBJ2-4
TGTGCCAGCAGAAGGACAGGGGGGACCTATGGCTACACCTTC,CASRRTGGTYGYTF,TRBD1,14,once,TRBV6-5,TRBJ1-2
TGTGCCAGCACCGGGAGCACAGATACGCAGTATTTT,CASTGSTDTQYF,-,12,-,TRBV6-5,TRBJ2-3
TGTGCCAGCAGCTCAGGGACTAGCGGGGGCGGGACAGATACGCAGTATTTT,CASSSGTSGGGTDTQYF,TRBD2,17,-,TRBV13,TRBJ2-3
TGTGCCACCCGGCCACAGGGCTTGAACACCGGGGAGCTGTTTTTT,CATRPQGLNTGELFF,-,15,-,TRBV6-5,TRBJ2-2
TGTGCCAGCAGACCCGCCCGGGGGTCCACAGATACGCAGTATTTT,CASRPARGSTDTQYF,-,15,-,TRBV6-5,TRBJ2-3
TGTGCCATTAGGTCGGCTAGCGGAACAGATACGCAGTATTTT,CAIRSASGTDTQYF,TRBD2,14,-,TRBV30,TRBJ2-3
TGTGCCAGCAGTCTCTCTCTGCAGCCCCAGCATTTT,CASSLSLQPQHF,-,12,-,TRBV28,TRBJ1-5
TGCGCCAGCAGCCAAGGACAGGCGGTCTATGGCTACACCTTC,CASSQGQAVYGYTF,-,14,once,TRBV4-1,TRBJ1-2
TGTGCCAGTAGCGTTGATGCGGGGGGTTACAATGAGCAGTTCTTC,CASSVDAGGYNEQFF,TRBD2,15,-,TRBV19,TRBJ2-1
TGTGCCAGCAGCTTAGGCCAGACAGGGAGAGGCTATGGCTACACCTTC,CASSLGQTGRGYGYTF,TRBD1,16,once,TRBV13,TRBJ1-2
TGTGCCTATGGACAGGGGGCTTCGGAGACCCAGTACTTC,CAYGQGASETQYF,TRBD1,13,-,TRBV30,TRBJ2-5
TGTGCCAGCAGCCAAGGCGAGGAAACTAACTATGGCTACACCTTC,CASSQGEETNYGYTF,-,15,once,TRBV3-1/TRBV3-2,TRBJ1-2